These T cell receptor beta chains were read from a single sample in a study of blood T cells in healthy people across ages. MiXCR, applied by TCRdb to the 5' RACE reads, yields one record per CDR3 protein. The sample shows approximately 820,000 distinct CDR3 sequences, approximately 44% of them seen only once. Sequenced material: blood. The receptors were gathered from a man in his 60s in good health. Each CDR3 is given with its conserved first and last residue. The D gene is left open where the match is weak. Size values are once, few and many counts, or a class for expanded clones, and some rows have none.

d_gene: NA
abundance: NA
j_gene: TRBJ2-1
v_gene: TRBV7-2
CDR3aa: CASSKCEQFF
CDR3nt: TGTGCCAGCAGCAAGTGTGAGCAGTTCTTC

d_gene: TRBD1
abundance: NA
j_gene: TRBJ2-1
v_gene: TRBV30
CDR3aa: CAIATGGNSNNEQFF
CDR3nt: TGCGCAATAGCAACAGGGGGCAACTCGAACAATGAGCAGTTCTTC

d_gene: TRBD1
abundance: NA
j_gene: TRBJ1-4
v_gene: TRBV27
CDR3aa: CASSSEGQPNEKLFF
CDR3nt: TGTGCCAGCAGTTCGGAGGGACAGCCTAATGAAAAACTGTTTTTT

d_gene: TRBD1
abundance: NA
j_gene: TRBJ1-4
v_gene: TRBV20-1
CDR3aa: CSALGQDEKLFF
CDR3nt: TGCAGTGCCCTGGGACAGGATGAAAAACTGTTTTTT

d_gene: TRBD2
abundance: NA
j_gene: TRBJ2-7
v_gene: TRBV20-1
CDR3aa: CSARALGSSGGTYEQYF
CDR3nt: TGCAGTGCTAGGGCGCTAGGATCTAGCGGGGGTACCTACGAGCAGTACTTC

d_gene: NA
abundance: NA
j_gene: TRBJ1-2
v_gene: TRBV5-5
CDR3aa: CASSLQGPGGYTF
CDR3nt: TGTGCCAGCAGCTTGCAGGGGCCAGGCGGCTACACCTTC

d_gene: NA
abundance: NA
j_gene: TRBJ2-3
v_gene: TRBV29-1
CDR3aa: CSVEQGLSTDTQYF
CDR3nt: TGCAGCGTTGAACAGGGGTTGAGCACAGATACGCAGTATTTT

d_gene: TRBD1
abundance: NA
j_gene: TRBJ2-3
v_gene: TRBV2
CDR3aa: CATTGRGSTDTQYF
CDR3nt: TGTGCAACGACAGGGCGCGGTAGCACAGATACGCAGTATTTT

d_gene: TRBD2
abundance: few
j_gene: TRBJ2-7
v_gene: TRBV5-1
CDR3aa: CASSLRTSGSEQYF
CDR3nt: TGCGCCAGCAGCCTCAGGACTAGTGGTTCCGAGCAGTACTTC

d_gene: TRBD2
abundance: NA
j_gene: TRBJ2-7
v_gene: TRBV20-1
CDR3aa: CSAKPWGRGNYEQYF
CDR3nt: TGCAGTGCAAAACCCTGGGGGAGGGGCAACTACGAGCAGTACTTC

d_gene: NA
abundance: NA
j_gene: TRBJ1-6
v_gene: TRBV13
CDR3aa: CASSLGLNNSPLHF
CDR3nt: TGTGCCAGCAGCTTAGGGCTAAATAATTCACCCCTCCACTTT

d_gene: NA
abundance: NA
j_gene: TRBJ2-1
v_gene: TRBV6-2/TRBV6-3
CDR3aa: CASSSLSGFENEQFF
CDR3nt: TGTGCCAGCAGTTCCTTGAGTGGGTTCGAGAATGAGCAGTTCTTC

d_gene: TRBD2
abundance: NA
j_gene: TRBJ2-5
v_gene: TRBV20-1
CDR3aa: CSARLAGGPQETQYF
CDR3nt: TGCAGTGCCAGATTAGCGGGGGGGCCTCAAGAGACCCAGTACTTC

d_gene: NA
abundance: NA
j_gene: TRBJ1-5
v_gene: TRBV29-1
CDR3aa: CSVQNGGSNQPQHF
CDR3nt: TGCAGCGTTCAGAATGGAGGCTCCAATCAGCCCCAGCATTTT

d_gene: TRBD1
abundance: few
j_gene: TRBJ2-7
v_gene: TRBV9
CDR3aa: CASSVEDRGLGHEQYF
CDR3nt: TGTGCCAGCAGCGTAGAGGACAGGGGCCTTGGGCACGAGCAGTACTTC

d_gene: NA
abundance: few
j_gene: TRBJ2-3
v_gene: TRBV10-3
CDR3aa: CAISDISGEGVTDTQYF
CDR3nt: TGTGCCATCAGTGATATAAGTGGAGAAGGGGTTACAGATACGCAGTATTTT

d_gene: NA
abundance: NA
j_gene: TRBJ2-5
v_gene: TRBV21-1
CDR3aa: CASSKDSKEETQYF
CDR3nt: TGTGCCAGCAGCAAAGATTCAAAGGAAGAGACCCAGTACTTC

d_gene: TRBD1
abundance: NA
j_gene: TRBJ2-7
v_gene: TRBV30
CDR3aa: CAWRKGQSSYNEQYF
CDR3nt: TGTGCCTGGAGAAAGGGACAGAGCTCCTACAATGAGCAGTACTTC

d_gene: TRBD2
abundance: NA
j_gene: TRBJ2-1
v_gene: TRBV20-1
CDR3aa: CSAARGGSSYNEQFF
CDR3nt: TGCAGTGCTGCCCGCGGGGGGAGCTCCTACAATGAGCAGTTCTTC

d_gene: TRBD1
abundance: few
j_gene: TRBJ2-7
v_gene: TRBV20-1
CDR3aa: CRAAGGQGYYEQYF
CDR3nt: TGCAGAGCCGCCGGAGGACAGGGATACTACGAGCAGTACTTC

d_gene: TRBD1
abundance: NA
j_gene: TRBJ1-4
v_gene: TRBV7-9
CDR3aa: CASSDSHRDSIEKLFF
CDR3nt: TGTGCCAGCAGCGATTCCCACCGGGACAGTATAGAAAAACTGTTTTTT

d_gene: TRBD1
abundance: NA
j_gene: TRBJ2-2
v_gene: TRBV14
CDR3aa: CASSDRVTSNTGELFF
CDR3nt: TGTGCCAGCAGCGACAGGGTAACCTCGAACACCGGGGAGCTGTTTTTT

d_gene: TRBD2
abundance: few
j_gene: TRBJ2-5
v_gene: TRBV4-3
CDR3aa: CASSQGREAGQETQYF
CDR3nt: TGCGCCAGCAGCCAAGGCCGGGAGGCAGGGCAAGAGACCCAGTACTTC

d_gene: TRBD1
abundance: NA
j_gene: TRBJ2-5
v_gene: TRBV4-3
CDR3aa: CASSQDRLTGGETQYF
CDR3nt: TGCGCCAGCAGCCAGGACAGACTGACAGGGGGAGAGACCCAGTACTTC

d_gene: TRBD2
abundance: few
j_gene: TRBJ2-5
v_gene: TRBV4-3
CDR3aa: CASSQDRLAGGSTQYF
CDR3nt: TGCGCCAGCAGCCAAGATAGACTAGCGGGGGGTAGTACCCAGTACTTC

d_gene: NA
abundance: few
j_gene: TRBJ2-1
v_gene: TRBV4-3
CDR3aa: CASSQDRGVNEQFF
CDR3nt: TGCGCCAGCAGCCAAGATAGAGGGGTAAATGAGCAGTTCTTC

d_gene: NA
abundance: few
j_gene: TRBJ1-1
v_gene: TRBV29-1
CDR3aa: CSVDSWGSTEAFF
CDR3nt: TGCAGCGTTGATTCCTGGGGCAGCACTGAAGCTTTCTTT

d_gene: TRBD1
abundance: NA
j_gene: TRBJ1-2
v_gene: TRBV10-3
CDR3aa: CAIGTDYGYTF
CDR3nt: TGTGCCATCGGGACAGATTATGGCTACACCTTC

d_gene: NA
abundance: NA
j_gene: TRBJ2-1
v_gene: TRBV5-6
CDR3aa: CASSSHSGDEFF
CDR3nt: TGTGCCAGCAGCTCCCACAGTGGCGATGAGTTCTTC

d_gene: TRBD1
abundance: few
j_gene: TRBJ2-1
v_gene: TRBV3-1
CDR3aa: CASSPDRGRYNEQFF
CDR3nt: TGTGCCAGCAGCCCAGACAGGGGGCGATACAATGAGCAGTTCTTC

d_gene: TRBD1
abundance: NA
j_gene: TRBJ2-6
v_gene: TRBV20-1
CDR3aa: CSVPGTGGNRGPNVLTF
CDR3nt: TGCAGTGTGCCAGGGACAGGGGGGAACCGTGGTCCCAACGTCCTGACTTTC

d_gene: NA
abundance: NA
j_gene: TRBJ1-1
v_gene: TRBV20-1
CDR3aa: CSATGSGIGDTEAFF
CDR3nt: TGCAGTGCCACGGGGTCAGGGATCGGGGACACTGAAGCTTTCTTT

d_gene: NA
abundance: once
j_gene: TRBJ2-3
v_gene: TRBV6-5
CDR3aa: CASSYSGPSVADTQYF
CDR3nt: TGTGCCAGCAGTTACTCGGGGCCTTCTGTGGCAGATACGCAGTATTTT

d_gene: NA
abundance: NA
j_gene: TRBJ2-7
v_gene: TRBV6-6
CDR3aa: CASSYTGGAYEQYF
CDR3nt: TGTGCCAGCAGTTATACGGGCGGGGCCTACGAGCAGTACTTC

d_gene: NA
abundance: NA
j_gene: TRBJ2-2
v_gene: TRBV24-1
CDR3aa: CATSPPRLATGELFF
CDR3nt: TGTGCCACCAGTCCTCCTCGGCTTGCCACCGGGGAGCTGTTTTTT

d_gene: NA
abundance: few
j_gene: TRBJ1-2
v_gene: TRBV4-1
CDR3aa: CASSPAPNPDNYGYTF
CDR3nt: TGCGCCAGCAGCCCGGCACCGAACCCTGATAACTATGGCTACACCTTC

d_gene: NA
abundance: NA
j_gene: TRBJ2-3
v_gene: TRBV5-1
CDR3aa: CASRTAARTDTQYF
CDR3nt: TGCGCCAGCAGGACGGCGGCTCGCACAGATACGCAGTATTTT

d_gene: TRBD1
abundance: NA
j_gene: TRBJ1-2
v_gene: TRBV5-1
CDR3aa: CASSRGQGRSDGYTF
CDR3nt: TGCGCCAGCAGTCGGGGACAGGGGAGGTCAGATGGCTACACCTTC

d_gene: TRBD2
abundance: NA
j_gene: TRBJ2-1
v_gene: TRBV9
CDR3aa: CASSVEAGRNEQFF
CDR3nt: TGTGCCAGCAGCGTAGAAGCGGGGAGGAATGAGCAGTTCTTC

d_gene: TRBD1
abundance: NA
j_gene: TRBJ2-1
v_gene: TRBV27
CDR3aa: CASAGTGSNEQFF
CDR3nt: TGTGCCAGCGCAGGGACAGGGAGCAATGAGCAGTTCTTC

d_gene: NA
abundance: few
j_gene: TRBJ1-6
v_gene: TRBV6-2/TRBV6-3
CDR3aa: CASSDPEKAVNSPLHF
CDR3nt: TGTGCCAGCAGTGACCCCGAAAAAGCCGTGAATTCACCCCTCCACTTT

d_gene: TRBD1
abundance: NA
j_gene: TRBJ2-6
v_gene: TRBV7-2
CDR3aa: CASSSDRDTGANVLTF
CDR3nt: TGTGCCAGCAGCAGCGACAGGGACACTGGGGCCAACGTCCTGACTTTC

d_gene: NA
abundance: NA
j_gene: TRBJ2-6
v_gene: TRBV9
CDR3aa: CASSVDLGRGRWGANVLTF
CDR3nt: TGTGCCAGCAGCGTAGATCTGGGTAGGGGCCGGTGGGGGGCCAACGTCCTGACTTTC

d_gene: NA
abundance: few
j_gene: TRBJ2-7
v_gene: TRBV7-9
CDR3aa: CASSLEQGKLRYEQYF
CDR3nt: TGTGCCAGCAGCTTAGAGCAGGGGAAGTTGAGATACGAGCAGTACTTC

d_gene: TRBD2
abundance: NA
j_gene: TRBJ2-7
v_gene: TRBV20-1
CDR3aa: CSARDRGLAAYEQYF
CDR3nt: TGCAGTGCTAGAGATAGGGGACTAGCGGCCTACGAGCAGTACTTC

d_gene: TRBD1
abundance: NA
j_gene: TRBJ2-7
v_gene: TRBV7-9
CDR3aa: CASSHFSGTASYEQYF
CDR3nt: TGTGCCAGCAGCCACTTCTCCGGGACAGCGTCCTACGAGCAGTACTTC

d_gene: NA
abundance: NA
j_gene: TRBJ2-7
v_gene: TRBV20-1
CDR3aa: CSVLAPSYEQYF
CDR3nt: TGCAGTGTTTTAGCGCCCTCCTACGAGCAGTACTTC

d_gene: NA
abundance: few
j_gene: TRBJ1-1
v_gene: TRBV4-3
CDR3aa: CASSQDQLGEAFF
CDR3nt: TGCGCCAGCAGCCAAGATCAGCTCGGTGAAGCTTTCTTT

d_gene: NA
abundance: NA
j_gene: TRBJ2-7
v_gene: TRBV7-9
CDR3aa: CASSSNLLEQYF
CDR3nt: TGTGCCAGCAGCTCAAACCTCCTCGAGCAGTACTTC

d_gene: NA
abundance: NA
j_gene: TRBJ2-1
v_gene: TRBV28
CDR3aa: CVSSFSVFGEQFF
CDR3nt: TGTGTCAGCAGTTTTTCAGTCTTTGGTGAGCAGTTCTTC

d_gene: TRBD1
abundance: NA
j_gene: TRBJ2-3
v_gene: TRBV14
CDR3aa: CASSPYPGQATDTQYF
CDR3nt: TGTGCCAGCAGCCCCTACCCGGGACAGGCCACAGATACGCAGTATTTT

d_gene: NA
abundance: NA
j_gene: TRBJ2-6
v_gene: TRBV11-2
CDR3aa: CASSLGRISGANVLTF
CDR3nt: TGTGCCAGCAGCTTGGGACGGATCTCTGGGGCCAACGTCCTGACTTTC

d_gene: TRBD2
abundance: NA
j_gene: TRBJ2-5
v_gene: TRBV9
CDR3aa: CAGSATSGGHQETQYF
CDR3nt: TGTGCCGGCAGCGCGACTAGCGGGGGCCACCAAGAGACCCAGTACTTC

d_gene: NA
abundance: NA
j_gene: TRBJ2-7
v_gene: TRBV5-5
CDR3aa: CASSLGQQTYEQYF
CDR3nt: TGTGCCAGCAGCTTAGGGCAGCAGACCTACGAGCAGTACTTC

d_gene: NA
abundance: few
j_gene: TRBJ2-1
v_gene: TRBV11-3
CDR3aa: CASSLPGGDKFF
CDR3nt: TGTGCCAGCAGTCTGCCCGGGGGCGATAAGTTCTTC

d_gene: TRBD2
abundance: few
j_gene: TRBJ2-7
v_gene: TRBV20-1
CDR3aa: CSARDGRVPYEQYF
CDR3nt: TGCAGTGCTAGAGATGGGAGGGTTCCCTACGAGCAGTACTTC

d_gene: NA
abundance: NA
j_gene: TRBJ2-3
v_gene: TRBV6-5
CDR3aa: CASSYRSEDTQYF
CDR3nt: TGTGCCAGCAGTTACCGGTCCGAAGATACGCAGTATTTT

d_gene: NA
abundance: NA
j_gene: TRBJ1-2
v_gene: TRBV7-9
CDR3aa: CASSLGPLPDGYTF
CDR3nt: TGTGCCAGCAGCTTAGGACCGCTACCCGATGGCTACACCTTC